This T cell receptor beta chain was retrieved from a study of T cells after yellow fever vaccination. CDR1 and CDR2 from the germline V gene are DFQATT and SNEGSKA (reference sequence). The CDR3 runs to 18 residues. J was trimmed by 4 bases and V by 5 bases; bases with no gene match: 14. Each CDR3 protein gets one entry after TCRdb re-called the 5' RACE reads with MiXCR. Here the sample spans some 400,000 distinct CDR3 sequences, approximately 5.7% being singletons. The chain employs TRBV20-1 and TRBJ2-1; 13 nucleotides match TRBD2. The sample here was PBMCs, taken 5 days after the yellow fever booster vaccination. The receptor's source is a man aged 30-40 years who received the YFV17D yellow fever vaccine. The CDR3 DNA sequence: TGCAGTGCTCCTACACCACACCGACTAGCGGGAGGTTACAATGAGCAGTTCTTC. It yields the protein CSAPTPHRLAGGYNEQFF.